A selection of T cell receptor beta chains follows, all from one sample in a study of cytomegalovirus exposure and HLA in healthy donors. Clones were read by immunoSEQ multiplex PCR, and TCRdb kept only the in-frame ones, dropping some. The sample lists some 150,000 clones, around 75% occurring once. Sequenced material: PBMCs. The receptors shown here come from a man aged 35 to 55 in good health and CMV-seronegative. CDR3s include the opening cysteine and the closing phenylalanine or tryptophan. The D gene is left open where the match is weak. The size entry is marked missing in some rows and otherwise reads once, few, many or a size class.

J gene	clone size	D gene	V gene	CDR3 DNA	CDR3 protein
TRBJ1-1	.	TRBD1	TRBV18	TGTGCCAGCTCACCATGGACAGGGGAGTCCACTGAAGCTTTCTTT	CASSPWTGESTEAFF
TRBJ2-3	.	.	TRBV27	TGTGCCAGCAGTTTATCGCTCCGGCGGGTGGACGGTAGCACAGATACGCAGTATTTT	CASSLSLRRVDGSTDTQYF
TRBJ2-7	.	.	TRBV7-9	TGTGCCAGCGCCCGGACAGATAATTACGAGCAGTACTTC	CASARTDNYEQYF
TRBJ2-1	.	.	TRBV4-1	TGCGCCAGCAGCCGATACTACCGGGACTCTAACTTAGGCTTGCAGTTCTTC	CASSRYYRDSNLGLQFF
TRBJ2-1	.	.	TRBV30	TGTGCCTGGAGTCCTTATCGTAATGAGCAGTTCTTC	CAWSPYRNEQFF
TRBJ2-7	.	TRBD2	TRBV13	TGTGCCAGCAGCTTAGGGCTAGCGGGGGGCCAGGACCTCTACGAGCAGTACTTC	CASSLGLAGGQDLYEQYF
TRBJ2-4	.	.	TRBV4-1	TGCGCCAGCAGCCAAGATCCTGGGGCCGGGGGGCCGTTCGGCATTCAGTACTTC	CASSQDPGAGGPFGIQYF
TRBJ2-1	.	.	TRBV29-1	TGCAGCGTTGTTGAGAACTCCTACAATGAGCAGTTCTTC	CSVVENSYNEQFF
TRBJ2-6	once	.	TRBV11-3	TGTGCCAGCAGCGTATGGCTCTCTGGGGCCAACGTCCTGACTTTC	CASSVWLSGANVLTF
TRBJ1-2	few	TRBD1	TRBV5-1	TGCGCCAGCAGCACGTCAACAGGGGACGGCTACACCTTC	CASSTSTGDGYTF
TRBJ2-1	once	TRBD2	TRBV5-4	TGTGCCAGCAGGACTAGCGGGGGACGGGATGACAATGAGCAGTTCTTC	CASRTSGGRDDNEQFF
TRBJ1-6	few	.	TRBV5-4	TGTGCCAGCAGCTTGGGGGAGTCAAATTCACCCCTCCACTTT	CASSLGESNSPLHF
TRBJ2-7	few	TRBD1	TRBV2	TGTGCCAGCAGCTTAGTCGGGACAGGGGGAGGCGAGCAGTACTTC	CASSLVGTGGGEQYF
TRBJ2-1	.	TRBD2	TRBV5-1	TGCGCCAGCAGCCCGGGGGGGACCCCCAATGAGCAGTTCTTC	CASSPGGTPNEQFF
TRBJ1-4	.	TRBD1	TRBV5-4	TGTGCCAGCAAGACAGGGGGATCAACTAATGAAAAACTGTTTTTT	CASKTGGSTNEKLFF
TRBJ2-7	.	TRBD1	TRBV6-5	TGTGCCAGCAGTTTACGACAGGGATCGGGTGAGCAGTACTTC	CASSLRQGSGEQYF
TRBJ1-1	.	.	TRBV7-9	TGTTCCAGCAGCTTGGGTGACAGCACTGAAGCTTTCTTT	CSSSLGDSTEAFF
TRBJ2-3	.	TRBD1	TRBV19	TGTGCCAGTAGGAGACAGGGCCGCACAGATACGCAGTATTTT	CASRRQGRTDTQYF
TRBJ2-1	.	.	TRBV7-9	TGTGCCAGCAGCTTGGCGGGGGCTACCTACAATGAGCAGTTCTTC	CASSLAGATYNEQFF
TRBJ2-3	.	.	TRBV9	TGTGCCAGCAGCGTAGGCGGGATCGGGGGCACAGATACGCAGTATTTT	CASSVGGIGGTDTQYF
TRBJ2-7	.	TRBD1	TRBV7-9	TGTGCCAGCAGACCGAAGATACCGGGACAGAACTACGAGCAGTACTTC	CASRPKIPGQNYEQYF
TRBJ1-5	.	TRBD1	TRBV4-1	TGCGCCAGCAGCCGGCTAACAGGGGGTCAGGGCAATCAGCCCCAGCATTTT	CASSRLTGGQGNQPQHF
TRBJ1-5	few	TRBD1	TRBV6-1	TGTGCCAGCAGTGAAGGGGCAGGGGGACAGCCCCAGCATTTT	CASSEGAGGQPQHF
TRBJ1-2	.	.	TRBV14	TGTGCCAGCAGCCAGGATATAGGGGGAAACTATGGCTACACCTTC	CASSQDIGGNYGYTF
TRBJ1-5	.	.	TRBV6-4	TGTGCCAGCAGTGACTCCTGGGGCAGTCAGCCCCAGCATTTT	CASSDSWGSQPQHF
TRBJ1-1	.	TRBD1	TRBV14	TGTGCCAGCAGAGCAACCAGGGGGGCTGAAGCTTTCTTT	CASRATRGAEAFF
TRBJ1-5	.	.	TRBV6-6	TGTGCCAGCAGTGAGGGCCGGGATCAGCCCCAGCATTTT	CASSEGRDQPQHF
TRBJ1-1	.	TRBD1	TRBV9	TGTGCCAGCAGCGCGACCGGGACAGGGTCCCCGAACACTGAAGCTTTCTTT	CASSATGTGSPNTEAFF
TRBJ1-5	once	TRBD1	TRBV5-8	TGTGCCAGCAGCCGGTGGACAGGGGTTCGTCAGCCCCAGCATTTT	CASSRWTGVRQPQHF
TRBJ2-2	.	TRBD1	TRBV10-3	TGTGCCATCAGTACTCCGGGACAGGGGGCGGCGAACACCGGGGAGCTGTTTTTT	CAISTPGQGAANTGELFF
TRBJ2-1	.	TRBD2	TRBV7-3	TGTGCCAGCAGCTTTTCTAGCGGGGGAATGAATGAGCAGTTCTTC	CASSFSSGGMNEQFF
TRBJ2-7	.	.	TRBV7-8	TGTGCCAGCAGCCTAGGACAGTCCGAGCAGTACTTC	CASSLGQSEQYF
TRBJ1-1	.	.	TRBV9	TGTGCCAGCAGCCCCCCGGGGGTCGGTAGGAGCACTGAAGCTTTCTTT	CASSPPGVGRSTEAFF
TRBJ1-5	.	.	TRBV7-2	TGTGCCAGCAGCTTCGGGAGAGGGGAGAATCAGCCCCAGCATTTT	CASSFGRGENQPQHF
TRBJ2-1	.	.	TRBV27	TGTGCCAGCAGTTCCCCGGGAGCAGCCTCCTACAATGAGCAGTTCTTC	CASSSPGAASYNEQFF
TRBJ2-5	.	.	TRBV9	TGTGCCAGCAGCGTAGAGCAGGGTTTTGGGGAGACCCAGTACTTC	CASSVEQGFGETQYF
TRBJ2-1	.	.	TRBV7-8	TGTGCCAGCAGCTTAGGTCGGGTGCGGAATGAGCAGTTCTTC	CASSLGRVRNEQFF
TRBJ1-6	.	.	TRBV10-3	TGTGCCATCAGTGAAAGAATTGGGCTGGACGGGAAATCACCCCTCCACTTT	CAISERIGLDGKSPLHF
TRBJ1-2	.	.	TRBV11-2	TGTGCCAGCAGCTTAGTGATAGGGGACTGTGGCTACACCTTC	CASSLVIGDCGYTF
TRBJ1-6	.	.	TRBV6-5	TGTGCCAGCAGACCGCTGACAGAAGATAATTCACCCCTCCACTTT	CASRPLTEDNSPLHF
TRBJ2-7	.	TRBD2	TRBV28	TGTGCCAGCAGTTCCCCCGCCACGGGAGGGGTCTACGAGCAGTACTTC	CASSSPATGGVYEQYF
TRBJ2-2	.	TRBD2	TRBV28	TGTGCCAGCGATTCTGGACTAGTGGCCGGGGAGCTGTTTTTT	CASDSGLVAGELFF
TRBJ1-1	.	.	TRBV4-3	TGCGCCAGCAGCCTACAACGGGGGACTGAAGCTTTCTTT	CASSLQRGTEAFF
TRBJ2-7	.	TRBD1	TRBV5-6	TGTGCCAGCAGCTCCGGGACAGGGGCCGACGAGCAGTACTTC	CASSSGTGADEQYF
TRBJ1-4	.	.	TRBV15	TGTGCCACCAGCAGAGATGAGGCTGTAGGCAATGAAAAACTGTTTTTT	CATSRDEAVGNEKLFF
TRBJ2-7	.	.	TRBV29-1	TGCAGCGGGAAGGGACTTTCCCACGAGCAGTACTTC	CSGKGLSHEQYF
TRBJ1-3	once	.	TRBV28	TGTGCCAGCAGTTCCGGACAGTTCTCTGGAAACACCATATATTTT	CASSSGQFSGNTIYF